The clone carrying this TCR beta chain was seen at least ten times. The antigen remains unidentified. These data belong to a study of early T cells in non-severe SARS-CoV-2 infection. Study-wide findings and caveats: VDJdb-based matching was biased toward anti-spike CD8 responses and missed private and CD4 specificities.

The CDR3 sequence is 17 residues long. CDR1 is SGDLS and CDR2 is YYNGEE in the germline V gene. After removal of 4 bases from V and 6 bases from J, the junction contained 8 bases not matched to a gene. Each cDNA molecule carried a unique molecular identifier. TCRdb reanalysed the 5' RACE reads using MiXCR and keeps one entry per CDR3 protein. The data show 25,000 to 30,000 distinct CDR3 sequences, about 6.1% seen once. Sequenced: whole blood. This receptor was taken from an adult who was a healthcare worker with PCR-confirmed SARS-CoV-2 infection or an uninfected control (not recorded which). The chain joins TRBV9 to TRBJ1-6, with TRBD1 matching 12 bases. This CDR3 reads CASSPLGTGGTNSPLHF. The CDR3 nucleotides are TGTGCCAGCAGCCCCCTGGGGACAGGGGGCACTAATTCACCCCTCCACTTT.